The source of this T cell receptor (beta chain) is a study of vaccination and CD4 T cells after COVID-19 (dated by TCRdb to between 2021 and 2024). For context, the study as a whole: Convalescent patients had a positive SARS-CoV-2 result on nasal swab PCR, and of these patients, some 10 had mild disease and one had severe disease. In the convalescent cohort there were six males and four females, among whom were two Hispanic individuals, seven Caucasians, two Asians and one multiracial person. Participants got two doses of the Pfizer-BioNTech BNT162b2 vaccine (n=8) or two doses of the Moderna mRNA-1273 vaccine (n=2). Post-COVID blood samples from convalescent patients were collected a median of around 100 days after diagnosis, with a range of 35 to 161 days. The time from the second vaccine dose to post-vaccine blood sampling had a median of roughly 72 days and ranged from about 14 to 241 days. The cultures were stimulated with overlapping spike peptide pools from SARS-CoV-2 and from the common cold coronaviruses HCoV-NL63, HCoV-OC43 and HCoV-229E. In control cultures, a CEFX viral epitope pool was used as positive control, an HIV-1 Nef peptide pool was used as negative control, or no peptide was added. In about 11 COVID-19 convalescent patients and several infection-naive healthy vaccine recipients, the spike-specific CD4+ TCR repertoire before mRNA vaccination was compared with the repertoire after mRNA vaccination. What the work shows at the level of the full study, not this receptor alone: In convalescent patients, nearly all vaccine-specific clones (304 of 307) were found to be mono-reactive for SARS-CoV-2 spike rather than cross-reactive with common cold coronaviruses. Relatively few convalescent patients were included in the study, and early timepoints after natural infection were not analyzed. The median number of SARS-CoV-2-reactive clonotypes rose from around 20 after infection to 38 after vaccination, but the change was not significant. In convalescent patients, a median around 85% of post-vaccine SARS-CoV-2-reactive clones were detected only after vaccination, and vaccine-specific priming was suggested by this finding.

Sample treatment or condition, as interpreted from the label and publication: 10-day PBMC culture with coronavirus spike peptide pools or control peptides (ViraFEST assay). To expand antigen-specific T cells with peptide pools and then pick out the expanded clonotypes through TCR sequencing, the study relied on the ViraFEST assay. The convalescent patients' positive SARS-CoV-2 PCR tests were from March to December 2020, which was before the Alpha, Beta and Delta variants emerged in the United States. Each well held more than 1.5 million PBMCs cultured in IMDM containing around 5% human AB serum and about 10 IU/ml IL-2, with roughly 9.2 ug/ml peptide pools added. Half of the culture medium was replaced with fresh IL-2-containing medium on days 3 and 7. Once the cells had been in culture for around nine days, the EasySep CD4+ T cell isolation kit was used to isolate CD4+ T cells by negative selection. PBMCs were separated from whole blood using Ficoll-Paque Plus gradient centrifugation and then either used fresh or cryopreserved at -140C. Triplicate wells were generally used for each culture condition.

The library was produced with PCR. At the Johns Hopkins FTIC core, DNA from the cultured CD4+ T cells underwent TCR sequencing with the Oncomine TCR Beta short-read assay. Genomic DNA was extracted from the cultured CD4+ T cells with the QIAamp micro DNA kit. Oncomine TCR Beta libraries from cultured CD4+ T cells were pooled with unique dual indexes and sequenced on an Illumina iSeq 100. The authors' pipeline ran thus. Non-productive sequences were filtered out, and CDR3s that did not start with C, did not end with F or W, or were shorter than 7 amino acids were discarded. Antigen-specific clonotypes were identified using the MANAFEST web application through comparison of peptide-stimulated wells with reference and other culture wells. For a clone to be called positive, the clone needed an FDR below 0.05, an odds ratio above 5, and a productive frequency above 0.1% in at least two of three replicate wells. A clonotype was classed as cross-reactive if the clonotype showed significant expansion both in SARS-CoV-2 spike wells and in at least one common cold coronavirus spike condition. Levenshtein distances (stringdist) and unrooted phylogenetic trees (ape) in R version 3.6.1 were used to assess CDR3 homology. Through fastp at Q25 and MiXCR, TCRdb rebuilt clones from the public reads, retaining in-frame beta chains. Identical CDR3 protein sequences are pooled into one entry, listed with their most common genes and DNA. The V and J calls follow TCRdb's processing rather than the paper's. The table for this sample lists around 20,000 distinct CDR3 sequences; 53% of them were counted only once. Around 7.3% of the sample goes to the ten largest clones.

The germline V gene yields SGHAT for CDR1 and FQNNGV for CDR2. The V and J ends are trimmed by 4 bases and 5 bases, leaving 23 bases between them. Including the terminal cysteine and phenylalanine, the CDR3 comprises 17 residues. The only DNA kept is the CDR3, 51 bases in frame from the first base. A remark on this clonotype: Its antigen has not been determined. Base-call qualities are not available, and no considerably larger clone is one nucleotide away.

This TCR was recovered from a human donor who had recovered from COVID-19. Recombination linked TRBV11-2 to TRBJ2-5, with TRBD2 tentatively as D gene (6 bases match). The sequenced sample was CD4+ T cells from blood, cultured in vitro, obtained before SARS-CoV-2 vaccination. The sequence in DNA is TGTGCCAGCAGCTCATCCCCCCAGGGACTTACAAGGGAGACCCAGTACTTC. Its amino acids are CASSSSPQGLTRETQYF.